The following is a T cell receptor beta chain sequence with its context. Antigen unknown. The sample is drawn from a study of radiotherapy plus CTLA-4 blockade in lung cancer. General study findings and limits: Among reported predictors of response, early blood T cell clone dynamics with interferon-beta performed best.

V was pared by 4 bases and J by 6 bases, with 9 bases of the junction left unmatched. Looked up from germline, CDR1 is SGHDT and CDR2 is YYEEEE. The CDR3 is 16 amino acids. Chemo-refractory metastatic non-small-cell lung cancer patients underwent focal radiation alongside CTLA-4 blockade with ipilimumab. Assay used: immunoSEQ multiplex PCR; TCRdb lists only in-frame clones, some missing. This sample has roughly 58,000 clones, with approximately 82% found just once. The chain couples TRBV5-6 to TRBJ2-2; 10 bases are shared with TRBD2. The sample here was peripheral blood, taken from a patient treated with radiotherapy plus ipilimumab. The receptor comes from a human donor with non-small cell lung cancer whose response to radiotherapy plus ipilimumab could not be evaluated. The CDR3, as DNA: TGTGCCAGCAGCCGGCGGCTAGCGGGAGTGGCCGGGGAGCTGTTTTTT. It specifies CASSRRLAGVAGELFF.